The 20 T cell receptor beta chains presented below share a single source sample, sequenced in a study of blood T cell repertoires in COVID-19 (TCRdb year 2020). Receptor amplification or capture employed the immunoSEQ multiplex PCR assay. TCRdb took over this immuneACCESS table, retaining in-frame rearrangements with V and J assigned. Such tables are incomplete; in checked studies, under half of the missing clones stem from an unresolved V gene, and the remainder is unexplained. Counted in this sample were roughly 130,000 clones; roughly nine tenths of them appeared once. The ten largest account for around 3.7% of the sample. Sequenced sample: peripheral blood. All receptors derive from a man in his fifties with active COVID-19.

The rearrangement joins TRBV2 to TRBJ1-3; D remains ambiguous. The CDR3 consists of 12 residues. V lost 6 bases to trimming and J lost 1 base, with 4 bases between them. The germline V gene has CDR1 SNHLY and CDR2 FYNNEI. CDR3 nucleotides: TGTGCCAGCAGCCTTTCTGGAAACACCATATATTTT. Its protein is CASSLSGNTIYF.

This sequence joins TRBV2 and TRBJ1-2; D call uncertain. Germline V gene data show CDR1 as SNHLY and CDR2 as FYNNEI. The CDR3 is made up of 14 amino acids. V lost 3 bases to trimming and J lost 3 bases, with 11 bases between them. Written as DNA, the CDR3 is TGTGCCAGCAGTGACTTACCGAGGGACTATGGCTACACCTTC. Translating it yields CASSDLPRDYGYTF. Full variable domain (remainder filled in from reference TRBV2 and TRBJ1-2): EPEVTQTPSHQVTQMGQEVILRCVPISNHLYFYWYRQILGQKVEFLVSFYNNEISEKSEIFDDQFSVERPDGSNFTLKIRSTKLEDSAMYFCASSDLPRDYGYTFGSGTRLTVV.

The chain links TRBV2 to TRBJ1-1; unclear D gene. The V gene's germline CDR1 is SNHLY and CDR2 FYNNEI. Between the trimmed V and J ends, which lost 4 bases and 4 bases, there was a span of 4 bases. CDR3 length: 11 residues. The CDR3 sequence is CASSGSTEAFF. The CDR3 bases are TGTGCCAGCAGTGGCAGCACTGAAGCTTTCTTT. Using reference TRBV2 and TRBJ1-1 for the parts outside the CDR3, the full variable domain is EPEVTQTPSHQVTQMGQEVILRCVPISNHLYFYWYRQILGQKVEFLVSFYNNEISEKSEIFDDQFSVERPDGSNFTLKIRSTKLEDSAMYFCASSGSTEAFFGQGTRLTVV.

About this clone: This sample also contains other DNA sequences that code for the same CDR3. V gene TRBV19 combines with J gene TRBJ1-2; D gene ambiguous. The CDR3 contains 14 residues. The V end was cut by 1 base, the J end by 0 bases, with 6 bases between. CDR1 and CDR2 (germline): LNHDA, SQIVND (reference sequence). This CDR3 reads CASSIGQANYGYTF. CDR3 in DNA: TGTGCCAGTAGTATAGGACAAGCTAACTATGGCTACACCTTC.

This clone was counted a single time. The chain employs TRBV6-5 and TRBJ1-1; the match to TRBD1 covers 10 bases. CDR1 and CDR2 (germline): MNHEY, SVGAGI. The V segment lost 6 bases and the J segment 6 bases; nucleotides outside the gene matches: 7. There are 14 residues in the CDR3. Written as DNA, the CDR3 is TGTGCCAGCAGACCCGACAGGGGGCAGTCTGAAGCTTTCTTT. Residues: CASRPDRGQSEAFF.

The chain couples TRBV23-1 to TRBJ1-5; no definite D call. TRBV23-1 is flagged as an ORF with uncertain function. V lost 3 bases and J lost 6, with 27 bases in between. The CDR3 is 19 amino acids. CDR3 sequence reads: CASSQHGDGFAVSGQPQHF. DNA for the CDR3: TGCGCCAGCAGTCAGCACGGGGATGGTTTCGCAGTCTCTGGTCAGCCCCAGCATTTT.

This chain connects TRBV9 to TRBJ2-1, with TRBD2 matching over 7 bases. This CDR3 region has 15 residues. The germline CDR1 and CDR2 sequences are SGDLS and YYNGEE. The junction had 10 bases not matched to a gene; V was cut back by 3 bases and J by 7 bases. This CDR3 reads CASSEGTTSPNEQFF. The DNA for the CDR3 is TGTGCCAGCAGCGAGGGGACTACAAGCCCAAATGAGCAGTTCTTC.

This clone was found a few times. The CDR3 is CTSSPRISGGPPNKNNEQFF. CDR3 in DNA: TGCACCAGCAGCCCTCGTATTAGCGGGGGGCCCCCAAATAAAAACAATGAGCAGTTCTTC. The chain links TRBV1 to TRBJ2-1; whether TRBD2, the table's D call, matches the DNA was not checked. TRBV1 is described as a pseudogene. The CDR3 has 20 residues.

For the CDR3, the DNA is TGCGCCAGCAGCCCCGAGGGAACTAATGAAAAACTGTTTTTT. Its protein product is CASSPEGTNEKLFF. This sequence joins TRBV5-1 and TRBJ1-4; D not certain. The CDR3 loop spans 14 amino acids. CDR1 is SGHRS, CDR2 YFSETQ, per germline. V was shortened by 4 bases and J by 1 base, with 8 bases between the two germline ends.

The chain has TRBV15 and TRBJ2-1; no clear D. This CDR3 is 12 amino acids long. From germline, CDR1 is LNHNV and CDR2 YYDKDF (reference sequence). The V gene lost 0 bases and the J gene lost 9 bases, with 6 bases spanning the gap. The DNA of the CDR3 is TGTGCCACCAGCAGAGAACTGTCTGAGCAGTTCTTC. This codes for CATSRELSEQFF.

This sequence joins TRBV24-1 and TRBJ2-1, with 8 positions matching TRBD1. Trimming cost V 7 bases and J 5 bases; bases outside gene matches: 9. The CDR3 consists of 15 residues. From germline, CDR1 is KGHDR and CDR2 SFDVKD. The CDR3 protein is CATSDGQGLDNEQFF. In DNA form, the CDR3 reads TGTGCCACCAGCGACGGACAGGGTCTAGACAATGAGCAGTTCTTC.

The CDR3 DNA reads TGTGCCAGTAGTAGTCAGGCGAACACTGAAGCTTTCTTT. Protein product: CASSSQANTEAFF. The chain has TRBV19 and TRBJ1-1; D ambiguous. This CDR3 contains 13 residues. V lost 4 bases and J lost 1, with 7 bases in between. Germline loops: CDR1 LNHDA, CDR2 SQIVND (reference sequence).

This clone was observed a single time. The chain carries TRBV5-4 and TRBJ2-2, with 8 bases fitting TRBD1. The germline V gene has CDR1 SGHNT and CDR2 YYREEE (reference sequence). The CDR3 has 16 amino acids. The V and J ends lost 3 bases and 5 bases, in that order; junction bases with no gene match: 9. CDR3 nucleotide sequence: TGTGCCAGCAGCTCCCTACAGGGGGTAGGGACCGGGGAGCTGTTTTTT. This codes for CASSSLQGVGTGELFF.

This chain connects TRBV19 to TRBJ2-1, with TRBD2 matching over 7 bases. The CDR3 extends over 17 amino acids. In germline, CDR1 is LNHDA, CDR2 SQIVND (reference sequence). Trimming cost V 5 bases and J 12 bases; bases outside gene matches: 22. CDR3 amino acids: CASSSASTRESPPGQFF. CDR3 sequence (DNA): TGTGCCAGTAGTTCCGCGTCGACGCGGGAGTCCCCGCCAGGGCAGTTCTTC.

The chain is built from TRBV5-4 and TRBJ2-5; TRBD1 agrees at 8 bases. The CDR3 spans 14 residues. V lost 4 bases to trimming and J lost 1 base; unmatched junction nucleotides: 3. The germline CDR1 and CDR2 sequences are SGHNT and YYREEE (reference sequence). DNA for the CDR3: TGTGCCAGCAGCATTGACAGGGGCCAAGAGACCCAGTACTTC. Amino acid sequence: CASSIDRGQETQYF.

This clone appeared a few times. V usage is TRBV14 and J usage is TRBJ1-3; D uncertain. The CDR3 covers 14 residues. V lost 4 bases and J lost 0, with 7 bases in between. Per germline, CDR1 SGHDN and CDR2 FVKESK. DNA for the CDR3: TGTGCCAGCAGCCGACACCTCTCTGGAAACACCATATATTTT. This gives the protein CASSRHLSGNTIYF.

This chain's CDR3 is CATEDGTSGHNEQFF. For the CDR3, the DNA is TGTGCCACGGAAGATGGGACTAGCGGCCATAATGAGCAGTTCTTC. V and J are TRBV24-1 and TRBJ2-1, with 11 bases lining up with TRBD2. This CDR3 spans 15 amino acids. V shed 10 bases and J 7 bases; nucleotides not matched to a gene: 11. Germline assignment: CDR1 KGHDR and CDR2 SFDVKD.

Only one count was recorded for this clone. The rearrangement uses TRBV19 and TRBJ2-7; D is undetermined. There are 11 residues in the CDR3. The germline CDR1 and CDR2 sequences are LNHDA and SQIVND (reference sequence). Trimming removed 7 bases from V and 0 bases from J, with 4 bases in between. The CDR3 sequence: CASTGSYEQYV. The CDR3 coding sequence is TGTGCCAGTACAGGCTCCTACGAGCAGTACGTC.

The V gene is TRBV6-2 or TRBV6-3, the J gene TRBJ2-7, with 10 positions matching TRBD1. Germline V CDR1 and CDR2: MNHEY, SVGEGT. Germline trimming cut 2 bases from V and 2 bases from J; bases unmatched to any gene: 3. The CDR3 contains 15 residues. Here the CDR3 DNA reads TGTGCCAGCAGTTACGGGGGGACAGGGGCCTACGAGCAGTACGTC. Translated, it gives CASSYGGTGAYEQYV.

This chain joins TRBV4-1 and TRBJ2-3; D may be TRBD2 (5 bases). Looked up from germline, CDR1 is MGHRA and CDR2 is YSYEKL. The CDR3 sequence is 16 residues long. Trimming removed 0 bases at V and 1 base at J, with 11 bases between. The CDR3 region is CASSQDYAGRTDTQYF. As DNA, the CDR3 is TGCGCCAGCAGCCAAGATTACGCGGGCCGCACAGATACGCAGTATTTT.